Described below is a single T cell receptor beta chain sequence and its context. The data belong to a study of blood T cell repertoires in COVID-19. At the level of the study: The United States, Italy and Spain were the sources of the acute and convalescent COVID-19 samples. T cells, B-cell-depleted T cells, or PBMCs provided the cDNA or gDNA that served as material.

CDR1 SGHDT and CDR2 YYEEEE come from the germline V gene. V shed 2 bases and J shed 10 bases, with 13 bases lying between them. This CDR3 has 13 residues. In the original analysis: Reference gene primer amplification gave nucleated cell count estimates. The protocol was immunoSEQ multiplex PCR, while the TCRdb copy is restricted to in-frame clones and leaves out a portion. That table is the source of V, J and clone size, and D and trimming were worked out from the DNA. The data contain roughly 250,000 clones, nearly 85% of them singletons. The sequence derives from a human donor in a cohort sampled during active COVID-19. The chain recombines TRBV5-6 with TRBJ2-1, with TRBD1 as a possible D gene (6 bases). Sequences were obtained from peripheral blood. Here the CDR3 reads CASSLGTQWEQFF. In nucleotides, the CDR3 is TGTGCCAGCAGCTTAGGGACACAATGGGAGCAGTTCTTC.